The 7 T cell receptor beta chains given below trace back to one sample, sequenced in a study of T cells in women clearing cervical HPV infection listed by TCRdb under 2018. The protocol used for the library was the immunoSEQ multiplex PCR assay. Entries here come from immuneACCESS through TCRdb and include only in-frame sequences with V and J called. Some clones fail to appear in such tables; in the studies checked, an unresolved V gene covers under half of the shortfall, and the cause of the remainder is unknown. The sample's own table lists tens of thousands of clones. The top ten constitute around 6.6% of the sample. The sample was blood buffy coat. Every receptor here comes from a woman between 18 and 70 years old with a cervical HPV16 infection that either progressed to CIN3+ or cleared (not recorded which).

The CDR3 DNA, read in part, is TGTGCCAGCAGTGTGCTCTTCAAGGGTATATTTGGC. Translation gives CASSVLFKGIFG. The full CDR3 reads CASSVLFKGIFGYTF. The gene calls are TRBV6-1 and TRBJ1-2; D gene ambiguous. Read data end 3 residues before the CDR3 end; the end is taken from the germline J gene. Between the trimmed V and J ends, which lost 4 bases and 7 bases, there was a span of 19 bases. The CDR3 runs to 15 residues. Per germline, CDR1 MNHNS and CDR2 SASEGT.

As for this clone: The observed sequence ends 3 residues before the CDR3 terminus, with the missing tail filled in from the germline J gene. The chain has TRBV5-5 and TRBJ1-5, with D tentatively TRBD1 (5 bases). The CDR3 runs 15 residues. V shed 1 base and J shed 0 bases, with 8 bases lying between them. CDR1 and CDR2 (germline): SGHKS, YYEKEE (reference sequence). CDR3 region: CASSLRGGSNQPQHF. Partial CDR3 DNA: TGTGCCAGCAGCTTGCGGGGGGGTAGCAATCAGCCC.

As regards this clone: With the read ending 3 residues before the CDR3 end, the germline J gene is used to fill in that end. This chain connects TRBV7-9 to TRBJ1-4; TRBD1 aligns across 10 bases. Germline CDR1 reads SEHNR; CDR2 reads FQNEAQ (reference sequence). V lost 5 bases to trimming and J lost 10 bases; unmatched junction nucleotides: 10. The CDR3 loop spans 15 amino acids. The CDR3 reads CASSATGTGEVKLFF. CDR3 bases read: TGTGCCAGCAGCGCCACCGGGACAGGGGAGGTAAAA.

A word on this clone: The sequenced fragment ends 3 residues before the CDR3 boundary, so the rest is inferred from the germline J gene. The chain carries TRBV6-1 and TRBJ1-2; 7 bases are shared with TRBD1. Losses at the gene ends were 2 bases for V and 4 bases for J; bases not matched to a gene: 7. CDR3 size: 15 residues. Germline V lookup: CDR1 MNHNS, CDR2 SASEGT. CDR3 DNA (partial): TGTGCCAGCAGTGAAAGACCAACAGGGGCCTATGGC. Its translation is CASSERPTGAYG. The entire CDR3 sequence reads CASSERPTGAYGYTF.

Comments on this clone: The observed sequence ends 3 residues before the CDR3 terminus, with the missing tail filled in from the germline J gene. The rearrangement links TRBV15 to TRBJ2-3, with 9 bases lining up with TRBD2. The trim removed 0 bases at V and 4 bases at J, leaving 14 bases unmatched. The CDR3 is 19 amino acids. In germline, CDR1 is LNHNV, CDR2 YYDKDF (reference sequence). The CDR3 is CATSRDSASGVLGADTQYF. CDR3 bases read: TGTGCCACCAGCAGAGATTCAGCTAGCGGGGTATTGGGAGCAGATACG. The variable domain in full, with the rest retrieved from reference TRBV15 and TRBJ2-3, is DAMVIQNPRYQVTQFGKPVTLSCSQTLNHNVMYWYQQKSSQAPKLLFHYYDKDFNNEADTPDNFQSRRPNTSFCFLDIRSPGLGDTAMYLCATSRDSASGVLGADTQYFGPGTRLTVL.

The CDR3 reads CASSYPTGNTEAFF. The DNA read from the CDR3 is TGCGCCAGCAGCTACCCTACCGGGAACACTGAA. The chain carries TRBV5-1 and TRBJ1-1, with D uncertain. The CDR3 extends 3 residues past the end of the read, so its final part is completed from the germline J gene. The germline V and J ends were trimmed by 3 bases and 1 base, with 10 bases remaining between them. This CDR3 has 14 residues. Germline CDR1 SGHRS, CDR2 YFSETQ.

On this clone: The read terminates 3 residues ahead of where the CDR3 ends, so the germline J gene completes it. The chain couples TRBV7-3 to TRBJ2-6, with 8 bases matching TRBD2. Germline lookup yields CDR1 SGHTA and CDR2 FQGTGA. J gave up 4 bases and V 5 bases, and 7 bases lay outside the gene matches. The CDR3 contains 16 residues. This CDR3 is CASSLGGGPGANVLTF. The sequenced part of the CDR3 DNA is TGTGCCAGCAGCCTCGGGGGGGGGCCAGGGGCCAACGTC.